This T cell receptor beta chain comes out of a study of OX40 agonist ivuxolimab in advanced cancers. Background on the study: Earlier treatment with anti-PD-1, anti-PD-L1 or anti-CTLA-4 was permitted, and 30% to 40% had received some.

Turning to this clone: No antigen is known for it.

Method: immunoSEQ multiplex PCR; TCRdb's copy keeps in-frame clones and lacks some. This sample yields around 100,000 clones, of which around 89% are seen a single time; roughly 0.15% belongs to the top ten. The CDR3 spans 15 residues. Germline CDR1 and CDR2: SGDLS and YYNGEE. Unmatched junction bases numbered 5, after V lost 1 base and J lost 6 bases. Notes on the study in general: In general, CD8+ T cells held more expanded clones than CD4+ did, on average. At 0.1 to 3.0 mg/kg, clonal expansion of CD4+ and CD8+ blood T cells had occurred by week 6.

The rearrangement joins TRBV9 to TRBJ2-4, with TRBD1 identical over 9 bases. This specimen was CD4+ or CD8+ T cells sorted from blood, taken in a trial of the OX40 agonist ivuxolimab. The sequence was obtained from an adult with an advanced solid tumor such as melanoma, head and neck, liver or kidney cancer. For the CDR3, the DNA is TGTGCCAGCAGCGTAACCGGGACAGGGACAAACATTCAGTACTTC. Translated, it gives CASSVTGTGTNIQYF. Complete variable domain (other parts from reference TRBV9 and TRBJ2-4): DSGVTQTPKHLITATGQRVTLRCSPRSGDLSVYWYQQSLDQGLQFLIQYYNGEERAKGNILERFSAQQFPDLHSELNLSSLELGDSALYFCASSVTGTGTNIQYFGAGTRLSVL.